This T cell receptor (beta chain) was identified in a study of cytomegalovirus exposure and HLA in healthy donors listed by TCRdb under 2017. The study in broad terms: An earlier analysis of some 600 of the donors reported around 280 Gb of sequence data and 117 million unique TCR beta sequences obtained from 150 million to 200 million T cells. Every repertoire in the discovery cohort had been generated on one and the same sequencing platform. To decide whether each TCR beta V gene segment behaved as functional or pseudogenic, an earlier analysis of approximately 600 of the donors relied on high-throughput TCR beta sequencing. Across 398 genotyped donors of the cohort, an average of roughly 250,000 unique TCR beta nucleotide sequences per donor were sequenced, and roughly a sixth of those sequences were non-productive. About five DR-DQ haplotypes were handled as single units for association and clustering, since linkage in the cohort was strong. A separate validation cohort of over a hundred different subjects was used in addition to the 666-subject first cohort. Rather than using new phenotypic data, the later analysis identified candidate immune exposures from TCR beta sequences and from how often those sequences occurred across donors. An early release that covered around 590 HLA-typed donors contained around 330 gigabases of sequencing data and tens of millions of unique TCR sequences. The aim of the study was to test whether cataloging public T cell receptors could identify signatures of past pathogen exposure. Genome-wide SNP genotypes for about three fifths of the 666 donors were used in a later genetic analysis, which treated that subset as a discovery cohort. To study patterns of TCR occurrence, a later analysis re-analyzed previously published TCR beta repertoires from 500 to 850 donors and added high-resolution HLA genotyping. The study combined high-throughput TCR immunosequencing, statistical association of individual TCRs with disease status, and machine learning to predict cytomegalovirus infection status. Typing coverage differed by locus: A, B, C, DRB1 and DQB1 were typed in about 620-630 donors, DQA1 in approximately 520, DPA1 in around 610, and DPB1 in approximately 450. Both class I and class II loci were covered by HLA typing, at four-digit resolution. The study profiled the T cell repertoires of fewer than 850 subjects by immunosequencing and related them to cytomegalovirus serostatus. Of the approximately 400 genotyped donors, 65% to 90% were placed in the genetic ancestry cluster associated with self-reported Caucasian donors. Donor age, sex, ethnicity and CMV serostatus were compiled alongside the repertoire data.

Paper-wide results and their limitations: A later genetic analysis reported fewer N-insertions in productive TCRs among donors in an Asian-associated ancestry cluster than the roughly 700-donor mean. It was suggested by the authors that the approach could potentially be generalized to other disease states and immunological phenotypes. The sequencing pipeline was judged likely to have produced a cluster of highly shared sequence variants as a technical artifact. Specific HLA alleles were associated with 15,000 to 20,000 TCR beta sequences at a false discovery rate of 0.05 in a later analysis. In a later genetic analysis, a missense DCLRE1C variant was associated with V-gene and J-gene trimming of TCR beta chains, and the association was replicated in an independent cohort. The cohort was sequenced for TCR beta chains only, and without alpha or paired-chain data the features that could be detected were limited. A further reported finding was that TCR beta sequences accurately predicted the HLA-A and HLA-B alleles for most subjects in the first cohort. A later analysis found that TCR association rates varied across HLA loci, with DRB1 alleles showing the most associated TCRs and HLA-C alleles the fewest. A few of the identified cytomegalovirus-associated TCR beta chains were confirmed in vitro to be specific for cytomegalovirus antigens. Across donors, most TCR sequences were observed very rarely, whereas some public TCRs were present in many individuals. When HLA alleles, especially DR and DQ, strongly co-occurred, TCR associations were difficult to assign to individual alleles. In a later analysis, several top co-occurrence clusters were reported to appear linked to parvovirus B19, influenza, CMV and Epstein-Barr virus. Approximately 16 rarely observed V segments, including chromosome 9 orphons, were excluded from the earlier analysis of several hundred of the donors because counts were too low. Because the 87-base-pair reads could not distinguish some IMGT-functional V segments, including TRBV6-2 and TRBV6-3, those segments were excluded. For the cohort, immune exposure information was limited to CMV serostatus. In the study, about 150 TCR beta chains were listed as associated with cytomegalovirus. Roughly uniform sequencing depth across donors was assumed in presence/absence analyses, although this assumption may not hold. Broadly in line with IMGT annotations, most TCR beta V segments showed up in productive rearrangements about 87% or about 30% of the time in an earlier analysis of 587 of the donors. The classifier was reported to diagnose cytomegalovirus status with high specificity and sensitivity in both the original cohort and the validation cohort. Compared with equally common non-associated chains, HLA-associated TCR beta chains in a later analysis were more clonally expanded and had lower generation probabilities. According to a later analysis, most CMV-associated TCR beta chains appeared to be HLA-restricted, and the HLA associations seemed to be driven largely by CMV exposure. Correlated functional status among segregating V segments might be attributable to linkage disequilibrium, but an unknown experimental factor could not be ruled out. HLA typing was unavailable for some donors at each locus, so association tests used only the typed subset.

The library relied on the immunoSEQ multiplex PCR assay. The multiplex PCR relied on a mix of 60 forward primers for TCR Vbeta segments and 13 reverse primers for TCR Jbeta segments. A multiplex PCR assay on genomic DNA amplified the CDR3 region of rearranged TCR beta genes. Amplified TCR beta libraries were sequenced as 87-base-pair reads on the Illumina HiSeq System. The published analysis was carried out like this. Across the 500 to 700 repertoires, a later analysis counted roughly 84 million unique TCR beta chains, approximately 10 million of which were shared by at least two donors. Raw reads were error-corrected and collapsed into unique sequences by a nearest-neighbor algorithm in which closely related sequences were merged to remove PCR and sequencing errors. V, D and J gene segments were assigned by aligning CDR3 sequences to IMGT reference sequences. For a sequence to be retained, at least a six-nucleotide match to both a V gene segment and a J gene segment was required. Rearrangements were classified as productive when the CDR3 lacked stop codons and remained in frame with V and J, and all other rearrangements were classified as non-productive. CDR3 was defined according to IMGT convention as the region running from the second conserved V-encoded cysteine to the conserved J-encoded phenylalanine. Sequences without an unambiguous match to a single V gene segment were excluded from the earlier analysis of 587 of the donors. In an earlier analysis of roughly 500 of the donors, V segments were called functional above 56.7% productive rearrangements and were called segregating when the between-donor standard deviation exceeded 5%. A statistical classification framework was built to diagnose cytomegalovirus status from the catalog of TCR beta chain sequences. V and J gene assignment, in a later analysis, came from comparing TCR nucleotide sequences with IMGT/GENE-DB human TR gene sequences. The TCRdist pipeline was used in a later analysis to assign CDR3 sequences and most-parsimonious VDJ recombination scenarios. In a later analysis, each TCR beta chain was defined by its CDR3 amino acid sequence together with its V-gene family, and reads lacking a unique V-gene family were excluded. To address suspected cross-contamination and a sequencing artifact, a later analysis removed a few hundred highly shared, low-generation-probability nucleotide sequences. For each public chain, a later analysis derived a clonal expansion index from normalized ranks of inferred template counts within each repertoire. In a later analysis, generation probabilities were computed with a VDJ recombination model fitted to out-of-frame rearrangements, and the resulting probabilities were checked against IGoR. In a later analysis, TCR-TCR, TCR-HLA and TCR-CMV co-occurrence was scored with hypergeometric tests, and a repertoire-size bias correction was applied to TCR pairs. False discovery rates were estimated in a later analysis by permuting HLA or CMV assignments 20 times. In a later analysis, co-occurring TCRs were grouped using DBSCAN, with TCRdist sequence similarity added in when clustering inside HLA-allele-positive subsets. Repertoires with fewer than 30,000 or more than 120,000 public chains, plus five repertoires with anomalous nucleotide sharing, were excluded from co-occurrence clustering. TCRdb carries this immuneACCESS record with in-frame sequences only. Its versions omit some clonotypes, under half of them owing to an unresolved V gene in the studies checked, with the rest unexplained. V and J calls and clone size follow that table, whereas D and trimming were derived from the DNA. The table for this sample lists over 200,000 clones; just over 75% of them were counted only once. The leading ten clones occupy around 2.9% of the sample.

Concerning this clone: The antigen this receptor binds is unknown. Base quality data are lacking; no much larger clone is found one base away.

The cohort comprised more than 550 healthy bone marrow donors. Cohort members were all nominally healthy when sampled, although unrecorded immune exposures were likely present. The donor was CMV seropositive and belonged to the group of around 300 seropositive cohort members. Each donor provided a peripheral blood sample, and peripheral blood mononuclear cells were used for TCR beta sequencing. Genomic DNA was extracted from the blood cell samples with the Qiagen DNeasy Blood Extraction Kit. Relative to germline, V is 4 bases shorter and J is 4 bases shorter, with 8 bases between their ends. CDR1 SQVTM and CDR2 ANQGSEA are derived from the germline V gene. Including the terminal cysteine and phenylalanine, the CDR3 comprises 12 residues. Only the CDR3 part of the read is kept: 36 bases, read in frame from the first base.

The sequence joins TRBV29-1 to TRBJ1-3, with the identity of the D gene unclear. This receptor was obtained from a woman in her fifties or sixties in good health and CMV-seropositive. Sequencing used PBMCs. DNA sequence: TGCAGCGTTGCGGTCGGGGGAAACACCATATATTTT. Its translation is CSVAVGGNTIYF.